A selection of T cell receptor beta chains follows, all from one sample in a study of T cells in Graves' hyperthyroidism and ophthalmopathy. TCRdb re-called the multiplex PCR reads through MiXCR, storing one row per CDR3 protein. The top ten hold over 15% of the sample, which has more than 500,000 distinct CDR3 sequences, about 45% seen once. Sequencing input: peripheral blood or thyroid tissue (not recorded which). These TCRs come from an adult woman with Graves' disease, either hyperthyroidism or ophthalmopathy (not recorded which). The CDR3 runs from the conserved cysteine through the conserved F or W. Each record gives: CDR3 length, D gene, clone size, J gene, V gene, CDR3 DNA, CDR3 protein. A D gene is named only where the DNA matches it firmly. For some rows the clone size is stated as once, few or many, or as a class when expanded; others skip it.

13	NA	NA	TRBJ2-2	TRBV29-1	TGCAGCGTTGCAAGTGGTAAAGCCGGGGAGCTGTTTTTT	CSVASGKAGELFF
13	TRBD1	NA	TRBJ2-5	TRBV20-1	TGCAGTTCCGACCAGGGGGATCAAGAGACCCAGTACTTC	CSSDQGDQETQYF
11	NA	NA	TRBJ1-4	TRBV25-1	TGTGCCACCCAACAGGGAGGTGAACTGTTTTTT	CATQQGGELFF
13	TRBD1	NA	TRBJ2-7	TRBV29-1	TGCAGCGTCGAACAGGGGGGTCCCTACGAGCAGTACTTC	CSVEQGGPYEQYF
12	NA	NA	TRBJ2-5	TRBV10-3	TGTGCCTCAGTCCGGGGGTCAGAGACCCAGTACTTC	CASVRGSETQYF
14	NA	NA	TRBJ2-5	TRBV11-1	TGTGCCAGCAGCCCCGGGACGGTTCCGGAGACCCCGTACTTC	CASSPGTVPETPYF
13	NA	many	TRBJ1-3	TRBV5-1	TGCGCCAGCAGCTTGGGACCTTCGGACACCATATATTTT	CASSLGPSDTIYF
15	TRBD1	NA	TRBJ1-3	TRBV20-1	TGCAGTGCTAGAGATCGGGACAGGGCTGGAAACACCATATATTTT	CSARDRDRAGNTIYF
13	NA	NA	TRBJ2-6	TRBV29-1	TGCAGCGCGGATACATCTGGGGCCAACGTCCTGACTTTC	CSADTSGANVLTF
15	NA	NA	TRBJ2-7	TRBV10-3	TGTGCCATCAGTGAATTCGGAACGACGAACTACGAGCAGTACTTC	CAISEFGTTNYEQYF
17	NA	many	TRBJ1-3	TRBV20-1	TGCAGTGCTAGAGATTGGAGGGGGTCGGGAGTCGGAAACACCATATATTTT	CSARDWRGSGVGNTIYF
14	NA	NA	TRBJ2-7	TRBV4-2	TGTGCCAGCAGCCCTCGAGTGGGTGACTACGAGCAGTACTTC	CASSPRVGDYEQYF
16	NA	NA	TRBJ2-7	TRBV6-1	TGTGCCAGCAGTGAAGGAGTGGGGGATATGGGCTACGAGCAGTACTTC	CASSEGVGDMGYEQYF
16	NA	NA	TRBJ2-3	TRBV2	TGTGCCAGCATCCGGGGGGCGGGCGCTCGCACAGATACGCAGTATTTT	CASIRGAGARTDTQYF
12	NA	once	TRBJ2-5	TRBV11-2	TGTGCCGTGCGGGGTTATGCGGAGACCCAGTACTTC	CAVRGYAETQYF
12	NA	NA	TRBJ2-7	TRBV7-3	TGTGCCAGCGGTCCTAGGGCCGGGGAGCTGTACTTC	CASGPRAGELYF
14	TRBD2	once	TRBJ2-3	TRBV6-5	TGTGCCAGCAGATTTAGCGGGAGCGCAGATACGCAGTATTTT	CASRFSGSADTQYF
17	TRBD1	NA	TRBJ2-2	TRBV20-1	TGCAGTGCTAGAGAAACAGGGGACAAGGGGAACACCGGGGAGCTGTTTTTT	CSARETGDKGNTGELFF
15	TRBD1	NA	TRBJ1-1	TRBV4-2	TGTGCCAGCAGCCAAGAATGGGACAGGGGCGCTGAAGCTTTCTTT	CASSQEWDRGAEAFF
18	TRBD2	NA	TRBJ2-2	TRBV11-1	TGTGCCAGCAGTGCTAGAGAGCCTAGCGGGCCGAACACCGGGGAGCTGTTTTTT	CASSAREPSGPNTGELFF
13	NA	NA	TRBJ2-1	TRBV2	TGTGCCAGCAGTGAAGCGCTGGGCAATGAGCAGTTCTTC	CASSEALGNEQFF
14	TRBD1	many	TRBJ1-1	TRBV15	TGTGCCACCAGCAGAGAGGGACAGGACACTGAAGCTTTCTTT	CATSREGQDTEAFF
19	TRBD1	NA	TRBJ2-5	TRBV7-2	TGTGCCAGCAGCTTAACGACAGATACCGGGACAGGGTATTCCGAGACCCAGTACTTC	CASSLTTDTGTGYSETQYF
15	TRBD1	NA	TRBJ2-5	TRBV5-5	TGTGCCAGCAGCTTCACAGGGGGCACCGGGGAGACCCAGTACTTC	CASSFTGGTGETQYF
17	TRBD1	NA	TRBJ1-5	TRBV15	TGTGCCACCAGCAGGGTATCGGGACAGGGTCTGGATCAGCCCCAGCATTTT	CATSRVSGQGLDQPQHF
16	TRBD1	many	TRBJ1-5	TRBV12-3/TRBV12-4	TGTGCCAGCAGTTTAACCGGGACAGGGGATCGACAGCCCCAGCATTTT	CASSLTGTGDRQPQHF
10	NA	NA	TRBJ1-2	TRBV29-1	TGCAGCGTCGGAGGTGGAGGCTACACCTTC	CSVGGGGYTF
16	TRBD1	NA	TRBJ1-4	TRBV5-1	TGCGCCAGCAGCTCATACCAGGGGGCCGGGGATGAAAAACTGTTTTTT	CASSSYQGAGDEKLFF
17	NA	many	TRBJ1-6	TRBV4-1	TGCGCCAGCAGCTTAAGATCCGTGAGCTCCTATAATTCACCCCTCCACTTT	CASSLRSVSSYNSPLHF
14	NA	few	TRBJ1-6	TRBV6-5	TGTGCCATCAGTCAGCCTACAGGGAACTCACCCCTCCACTTT	CAISQPTGNSPLHF
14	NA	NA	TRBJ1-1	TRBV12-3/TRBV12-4	TGTGCCAGCAGTTTTATGTTAGGAGTTGGGGAAGCTTTCTTT	CASSFMLGVGEAFF
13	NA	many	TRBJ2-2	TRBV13	TGTGCCAGCAGCTCCAGGGTATACGGGGAGCTGTTTTTT	CASSSRVYGELFF
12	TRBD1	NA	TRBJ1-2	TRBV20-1	TGCAGTGCAAGACAGGGCCCCTATGGCTACACCTTC	CSARQGPYGYTF
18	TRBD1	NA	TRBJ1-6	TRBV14	TGTGCCAGCAGCCAAGAGGGGGCGGACAGGTGGTTTGACCGCGCCCTCCACTTT	CASSQEGADRWFDRALHF
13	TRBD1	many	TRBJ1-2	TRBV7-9	TGTGCCAGCAGCTACCCGGGACAGGCGGGCTACACCTTC	CASSYPGQAGYTF
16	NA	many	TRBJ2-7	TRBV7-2	TGTGCCAGCAGATACTCAGGGTTTGGCGGGGCGGGCGAGCAGTACTTC	CASRYSGFGGAGEQYF
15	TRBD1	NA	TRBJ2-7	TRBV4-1	TGCGCCAGCAGATACGGGACAGGAGCTGGGTACGAGCAGTACTTC	CASRYGTGAGYEQYF
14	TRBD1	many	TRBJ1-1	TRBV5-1	TGCGCCAGCAGCACCCAGGGGGGCGACACTGAAGCTTTCTTT	CASSTQGGDTEAFF
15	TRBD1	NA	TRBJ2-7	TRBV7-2	TGTGCCAGCAGGTGGGGACAGGGTGAAACCTACGAGCAGTACTTC	CASRWGQGETYEQYF
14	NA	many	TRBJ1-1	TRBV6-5	TGTGCCAGCAGTTCCGGGTACATGAACACTGAAGCTTTCTTT	CASSSGYMNTEAFF
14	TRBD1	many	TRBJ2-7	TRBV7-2	TGTGCCAGCAGCGCACGGACAGGGCCCTACGAGCAGTACTTC	CASSARTGPYEQYF
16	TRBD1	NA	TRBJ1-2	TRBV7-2	TGTGCCAGCAGCTTAGCGGCAAACAGGGGAATCGCGGCCTACACCTTC	CASSLAANRGIAAYTF
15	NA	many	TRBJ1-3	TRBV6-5	TGTGCCAGCAGTTACTCGGGGGAAAGTGGAAACACCATATATTTT	CASSYSGESGNTIYF
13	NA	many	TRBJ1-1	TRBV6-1	TGTGCCAGCACCCTAAAAGCGAACACTGAAGCTTTCTTT	CASTLKANTEAFF
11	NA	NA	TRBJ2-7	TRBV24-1	TGTGCCACCAGTGTGGGTTCCGAGCAGTACTTC	CATSVGSEQYF
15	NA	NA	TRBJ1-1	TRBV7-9	TGTGCCAGCAGCCCACCCGAGAGGGGGAACACTGAAGCTTTCTTT	CASSPPERGNTEAFF
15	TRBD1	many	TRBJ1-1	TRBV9	TGTGCCAGCAGCACCCCTGGACAGGGCTACACTGAAGCTTTCTTT	CASSTPGQGYTEAFF
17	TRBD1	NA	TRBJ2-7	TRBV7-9	TGTGCCAGCAGCTTAGACAGACAGGGGGGATTCTCCTACGAGCAGTACTTC	CASSLDRQGGFSYEQYF
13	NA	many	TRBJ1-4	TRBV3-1	TGTGCCAGCAGCCAGCAGGGGAATGAAAAACTGTTTTTT	CASSQQGNEKLFF
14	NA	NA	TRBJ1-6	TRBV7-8	TGTGCCAGCAGTTTAGCGATGGCAAGGTCACCCCTCCACTTT	CASSLAMARSPLHF
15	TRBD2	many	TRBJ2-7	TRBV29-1	TGCAGCGTCCCTAATAGCGGGAGCGGTACCTACGAGCAGTACTTC	CSVPNSGSGTYEQYF
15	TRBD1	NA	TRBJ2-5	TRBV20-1	TGCAGTGCCAGCAGCCTTCGAGGGGGCGCGGAGACCCAGTACTTC	CSASSLRGGAETQYF
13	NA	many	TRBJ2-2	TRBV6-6	TGTGCCAGCCCGGGGCAGGTCACCGGGGAGCTGTTTTTT	CASPGQVTGELFF
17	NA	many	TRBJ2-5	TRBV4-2	TGTGCCAGCAGCCAAGCGGCGGGGCTAGGGGGGAGAGAGACCCAGTACTTC	CASSQAAGLGGRETQYF
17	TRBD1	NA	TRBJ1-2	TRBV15	TGTGCCACCAGCAGAGATAGCGGACAGGGTCTTACTCATGGCTACACCTTC	CATSRDSGQGLTHGYTF